This entry describes one T cell receptor beta chain. What it binds is unknown. The entry originates in a study of cytomegalovirus exposure and HLA in healthy donors. General study points: TCR beta V- and J-gene trimming was later associated with a missense DCLRE1C variant.

CDR1 is SGHTA, CDR2 FQGNSA, per germline. Between the trimmed V and J ends, which lost 2 bases and 0 bases, there was a span of 11 bases. The CDR3 is 16 residues long. The PCR contained 60 Vbeta and 13 Jbeta primers. The repertoire was sequenced with immunoSEQ multiplex PCR; TCRdb's copy has only in-frame clones and lacks some. The table shows 76,000 or so clones, with 73% occurring only once. Material for sequencing was PBMCs. This sequence joins TRBV7-2 and TRBJ1-3; D is unclear. This TCR derives from a woman in her forties in good health and CMV-seropositive. The CDR3 coding sequence is TGTGCCAGCAGCTTACTAAAAGGAGTCTCTGGAAACACCATATATTTT. This gives the protein CASSLLKGVSGNTIYF.